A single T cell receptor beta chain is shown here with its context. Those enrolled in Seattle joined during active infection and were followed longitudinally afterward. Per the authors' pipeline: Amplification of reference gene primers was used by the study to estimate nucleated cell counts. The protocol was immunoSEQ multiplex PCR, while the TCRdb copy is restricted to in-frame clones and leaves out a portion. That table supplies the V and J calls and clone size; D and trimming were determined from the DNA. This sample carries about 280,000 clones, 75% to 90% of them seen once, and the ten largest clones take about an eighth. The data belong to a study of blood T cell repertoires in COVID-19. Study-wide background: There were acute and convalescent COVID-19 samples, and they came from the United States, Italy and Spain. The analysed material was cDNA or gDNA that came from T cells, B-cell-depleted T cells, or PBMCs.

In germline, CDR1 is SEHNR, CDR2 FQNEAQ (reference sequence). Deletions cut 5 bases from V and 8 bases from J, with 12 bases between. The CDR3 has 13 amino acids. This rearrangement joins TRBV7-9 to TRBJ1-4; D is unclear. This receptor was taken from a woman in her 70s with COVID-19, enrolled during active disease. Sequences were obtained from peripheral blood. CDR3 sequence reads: CASSLRDWEKLFF. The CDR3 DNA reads TGTGCCAGCAGCCTACGCGACTGGGAAAAACTGTTTTTT.